The sequence of this TCR beta chain was determined in a study of shared clonotypes between healthy human individuals (TCRdb year 2020). As for the study more broadly: Two women and three men aged 18 to 49 years were included in the cohort. The study deeply sequenced blood TCR repertoires of about five healthy adults to estimate repertoire size and the extent of clonotype sharing between individuals. Leukapheresis yielded between about 0.85 and 10 billion PBMCs per donor. Per donor, three plates each were used for CD4 naive and CD4 memory, two for CD8 naive, and one for CD8 memory. To increase sequencing depth and limit assay-specific biases, TCR repertoire library preparation and sequencing were carried out by different laboratories using diverse techniques.

CD8 naive samples were CD45RO-negative cells positively selected for CCR7, giving a CD45RA+CCR7+ population that excluded TemRA cells. The donors were healthy, HIV-negative adults with no recently reported acute infections or vaccinations. Every donor was a Caucasian adult residing in Nashville, Tennessee, USA. Blood was obtained by leukapheresis, after which PBMCs were separated by Ficoll-Histopaque density gradient centrifugation and cryopreserved in liquid nitrogen vapor phase. Purity and quantity of every magnetically sorted T cell population were checked by analytical flow cytometry. Genomic DNA was isolated from every sorted fraction and measured by UV absorbance on a Nanodrop 2000c. This clone appeared a single time. No antigen is known for it. Per-nucleotide qualities are absent, and no much larger clonotype sits a single base away. TCR CDR3 regions were amplified from genomic DNA by multiplex PCR using the deep immunoSEQ assay. Extracted genomic DNA from each cell subset was spread evenly across all wells of several immunoSEQ 96-well plates, with each plate serving as a replicate. For sorted subsets, approximately 210 ng genomic DNA, equal to 25,000 to 35,000 T cell genomes, was loaded into each replicate PCR. The purified libraries were quantified using a Qubit 3.0 fluorometer, sized with a Bioanalyzer 2100, and then quantified again using the KAPA Library Quantification kit. Every immunoSEQ 96-well plate was sequenced on a dedicated single-read 150-cycle Illumina NextSeq 550 flow cell. The original methods were these. Because the immunoSEQ output held only junctional sequences and lacked quality scores, the filtering could not match the filtering applied to full-length reads. To assign V/J genes and CDR3, sequences were annotated against IMGT germline references using PyIR, a Python wrapper for IgBLAST v1.9. Reads were filtered out if the reads had weak V/J assignments (E-value above 1e-6), no CDR3, stop codons, out-of-frame junctions, or ambiguous translated residues. A V3J clonotype was defined by an identical inferred V gene, J gene, and CDR3 amino acid sequence. Percentage overlap between repertoires was computed as shared unique clonotypes divided by the size of the smaller repertoire. Three approaches were used to assess repertoire richness: RTK rarefaction, the Chao1 estimator, and Recon v2.1 estimates of unobserved clonotypes. Generation probabilities for all TCRbeta clonotypes obtained by the gDNA method from a handful of donors were computed using OLGA. TCRdb obtained this table from immuneACCESS and retained in-frame rearrangements with V and J assigned. These tables miss some clones; where compared with another copy, unresolved V genes account for less than half of the shortfall, and the remainder is unexplained. D and trimming were read from the DNA, whereas the V and J calls and clone size are those reported in that table. Counted in this sample were 1.5 million to 2.5 million clones; around 96% of them appeared once. The ten largest account for around 1.2% of the sample.

Study-wide conclusions, independent of this receptor: The genetic and exposure-history diversity represented was limited by the small number of donors. When four donors were compared, the shared fraction of clonotypes was approximately 5% for naive CD4, about 4% for naive CD8, more than 2% for memory CD4, and around 0.37% for memory CD8. Clonotypes shared by all four sorted-subset donors showed higher generation probabilities than non-shared clonotypes. Based on pairwise subsampling, the degree of clonotype sharing among donors was expected to be affected by sequencing depth. Incomplete sequencing was indicated by rarefaction of sorted-subset datasets, despite the large sequencing depth. Naive subsets generally had larger estimated clonotype richness than memory subsets. Sampling was limited to blood, and TCR repertoires in tissue likely differ from TCR repertoires in blood.

V lost 4 bases and J lost 3 bases; the stretch between them is 16 bases long. The germline V gene gives CDR1 as SGHAT and CDR2 as FQNNGV. The CDR3 holds 15 amino acids from the cysteine to the phenylalanine. This entry keeps only the CDR3 DNA: 45 bases, framed from base 1. Here the chain combines TRBV11-2 and TRBJ2-7; tentative D gene TRBD2, with 6 bases matching. The sample was naive CD8+ T cells sorted from blood. According to the study, the label for this sample's cell subset or site signals: CD45RA+CCR7+. This sequence was found in a man younger than 35 in good health. CDR3 protein: CASSSSRGAGYEQYF. The nucleotides are TGTGCCAGCAGCTCCTCGCGGGGCGCAGGCTACGAGCAGTACTTC.